The present T cell receptor (beta chain) was sequenced within a study of neurological immune-mediated disorders. A 10-nucleotide random UMI tagged transcripts in template-switch 5'RACE cDNA synthesis. A single record per CDR3 protein comes from TCRdb applying MiXCR to the 5' RACE reads. The table shows 100,000 to 150,000 distinct CDR3 sequences, with approximately 3.2% occurring only once. CDR1 and CDR2 from the germline V gene are SGHRS and YFSETQ. Trimming stripped 5 bases from V and 0 bases from J, with 13 bases between. The CDR3 totals 15 residues. At least ten counts were recorded for this clonotype. Its antigen is currently unknown. General study results and limits: HTLV-1-associated myelopathy had the most TCR clonal expansion, while multiple sclerosis had the least, a level that fell below healthy controls.

From 2 million PBMCs stored at -80 C, the unsorted libraries were generated. The gene calls are TRBV5-1 and TRBJ2-3, with D possibly being TRBD2 (6 bases). The sequence came from a woman aged 30 to 39 with multiple sclerosis. Sample: PBMCs. DNA of the CDR3: TGCGCCAGCAGTTTCGGGACTGGGAGCACAGATACGCAGTATTTT. Translated: CASSFGTGSTDTQYF. Complete variable domain (other parts from reference TRBV5-1 and TRBJ2-3): KAGVTQTPRYLIKTRGQQVTLSCSPISGHRSVSWYQQTPGQGLQFLFEYFSETQRNKGNFPGRFSGRQFSNSRSEMNVSTLELGDSALYLCASSFGTGSTDTQYFGPGTRLTVL.